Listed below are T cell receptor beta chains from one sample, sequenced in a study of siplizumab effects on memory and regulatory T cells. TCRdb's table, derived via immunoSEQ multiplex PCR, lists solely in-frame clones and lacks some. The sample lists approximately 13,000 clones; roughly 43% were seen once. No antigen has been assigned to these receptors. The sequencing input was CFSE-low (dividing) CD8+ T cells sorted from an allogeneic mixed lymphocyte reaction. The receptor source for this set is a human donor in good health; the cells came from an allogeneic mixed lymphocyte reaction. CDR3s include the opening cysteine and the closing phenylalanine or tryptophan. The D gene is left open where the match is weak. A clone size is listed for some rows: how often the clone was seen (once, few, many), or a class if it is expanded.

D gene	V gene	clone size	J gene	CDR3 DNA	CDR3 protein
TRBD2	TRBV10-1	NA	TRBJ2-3	TGCGCCAGCTGGAGGGCGGGAGGGCCAGAAGATACGCAGTATTTT	CASWRAGGPEDTQYF
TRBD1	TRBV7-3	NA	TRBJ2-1	TGTGCCAGCAGCTCGACAGGGGGATCCTACAATGAGCAGTTCTTC	CASSSTGGSYNEQFF
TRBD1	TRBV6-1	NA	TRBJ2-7	TGTGCCAGCAGTGAAGCCGGGACAGGGGGCTACGAGCAGTACTTC	CASSEAGTGGYEQYF
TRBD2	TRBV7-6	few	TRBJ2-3	TGTGCCAGCAGCTTATACAGCGGGGGGCTTATTAGCACAGATACGCAGTATTTT	CASSLYSGGLISTDTQYF
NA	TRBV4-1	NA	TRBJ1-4	TGCGCCAGCAGCCAAGTTCAGGGCTTTGTAGAAAAACTGTTTTTT	CASSQVQGFVEKLFF
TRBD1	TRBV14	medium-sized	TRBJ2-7	TGTGCCAGCAGCCAGGGACAGGGACATCCCTACGAGCAGTACTTC	CASSQGQGHPYEQYF
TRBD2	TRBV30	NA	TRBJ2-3	TGTGCCTGGAGTCCCACGGGAGGGACAGATACGCAGTATTTT	CAWSPTGGTDTQYF
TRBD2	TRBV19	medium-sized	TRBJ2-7	TGTGCCAGTAGCCCCAGCGGGGTTGGCTACGAGCAGTACTTC	CASSPSGVGYEQYF
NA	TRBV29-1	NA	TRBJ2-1	TGCAGCGTTGAGATACAGGGCTTTGAGCAGTTCTTC	CSVEIQGFEQFF
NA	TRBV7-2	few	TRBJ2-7	TGTGCCAGCAGCTTAGGGCAGGGGTTGTACGAGCAGTACTTC	CASSLGQGLYEQYF
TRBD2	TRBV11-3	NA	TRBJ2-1	TGTGCCAGCAGCCCTTGGACTAGCGGGAGTGCGGGTGAGCAGTTCTTC	CASSPWTSGSAGEQFF
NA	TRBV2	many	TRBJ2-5	TGTGCCAGCAGTGGGGTTGCGGACCCCTTTGAGACCCAGTACTTC	CASSGVADPFETQYF
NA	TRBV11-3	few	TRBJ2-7	TGTGCCAGCAGCTTACTGTACAGGGACCACGAGCAGTACTTC	CASSLLYRDHEQYF
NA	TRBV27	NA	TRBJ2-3	TGTGCCAGCAGTCCAATATCCGGGGCCTTCACAGATACGCAGTATTTT	CASSPISGAFTDTQYF
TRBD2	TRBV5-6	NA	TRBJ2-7	TGTGCCAGCAGCTTCGGGGGGTCCTACGAGCAGTACTTC	CASSFGGSYEQYF
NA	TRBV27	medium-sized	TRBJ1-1	TGTGCCAGCAGTTTATCGCAGGGTTTGACTGAAGCTTTCTTT	CASSLSQGLTEAFF
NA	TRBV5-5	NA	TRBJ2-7	TGTGCCAGCAGCTTACGGGGGAAGGGGTACGAGCAGTACTTC	CASSLRGKGYEQYF
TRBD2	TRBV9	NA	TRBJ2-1	TGTGCCAGCAGTGTTATAGCGGGGGGGCCTGAGCAGTTCTTC	CASSVIAGGPEQFF
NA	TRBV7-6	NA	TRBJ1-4	TGTGCCAGCAGCTTAGGGACAGCGAGGAATGAAAAACTGTTTTTT	CASSLGTARNEKLFF
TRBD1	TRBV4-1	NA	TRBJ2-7	TGCGCCAGCAGCCAAGGATCTTGGGGACAGGGAGCTTTCGAGCAGTACTTC	CASSQGSWGQGAFEQYF
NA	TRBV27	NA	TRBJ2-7	TGTGCCAGCTCGGCAAGAGTGGGGAACGAGCAGTACTTC	CASSARVGNEQYF
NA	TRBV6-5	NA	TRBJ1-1	TGTGCCAGCAATATAGCTCTGAACACTGAAGCTTTCTTT	CASNIALNTEAFF
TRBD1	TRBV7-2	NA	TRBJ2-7	TGTGCCAGCAGCCCCGGGACAGGGGTCGAGCAGTACTTC	CASSPGTGVEQYF
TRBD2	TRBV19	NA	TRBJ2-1	TGTGCCAGTAGCCCCGGGACTAGCGGGAGGGGCACCTACAATGAGCAGTTCTTC	CASSPGTSGRGTYNEQFF
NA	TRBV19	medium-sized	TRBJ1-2	TGTGCCAGTAGTATATATTTTGGGTCTTTGGATGGCTACACCTTC	CASSIYFGSLDGYTF
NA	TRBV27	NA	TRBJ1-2	TGTGCCAGCAGTTTATCGTCGCCCCCGAGCGGCTATGGCTACACCTTC	CASSLSSPPSGYGYTF
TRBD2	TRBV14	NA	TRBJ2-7	TGTGCCAGCAGCCAAATTAGCGGGGTGAGCTCCTACGAGCAGTACTTC	CASSQISGVSSYEQYF
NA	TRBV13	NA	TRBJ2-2	TGTGCCAGCAGCCCACTGGCTGGGGGTTTCACCGGGGAGCTGTTTTTT	CASSPLAGGFTGELFF
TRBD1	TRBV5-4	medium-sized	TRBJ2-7	TGTGCCAGCAGCGCGGGACAGGGTAGATCCTACGAGCAGTACTTC	CASSAGQGRSYEQYF